This T cell receptor (beta chain) stems from a study of T cells after somatic rescue of genetic block. The CDR3 runs to 12 residues. CDR1 and CDR2 from the germline V gene are SGHRS and YFSETQ. V dropped 2 bases and J dropped 5 bases, with 8 bases sitting between them. TCRdb keeps only in-frame clones here, not all; method: immunoSEQ multiplex PCR. This table holds 9,500 to 15,000 clones, about 71% found once. The chain is built from TRBV5-1 and TRBJ2-7; D remains ambiguous. The TCR comes from a boy aged 5-17 years. Sequencing used peripheral blood mononuclear cells (PBMCs). The CDR3 DNA sequence: TGCGCCAGCAGCTTTGGTGGAGACGAGCAGTACTTC. It encodes CASSFGGDEQYF.